This T cell receptor (beta chain) appears in the sequencing data of a study of CD8+CD57+ T cells in acquired aplastic anemia. Using genomic DNA as the template, TCR beta VDJ and CDR3 profiling was carried out. One entry per CDR3 protein, called by TCRdb with MiXCR from the reads. This table holds about 270,000 distinct CDR3 sequences, about 56% found once. The CDR3 is 14 residues long. The V gene end was trimmed by 3 bases and the J gene end by 3 bases; junction bases not matched to a gene: 6. In germline, CDR1 is DFQATT, CDR2 SNEGSKA (reference sequence). This clonotype was seen more than once but under ten times.

This sequence originates from a human donor with severe aplastic anemia or a healthy control (not recorded which). The chain employs TRBV20-1 and TRBJ2-5; 8 bases are a match to TRBD1. The sample comprised sorted CD4+, CD8+, or CD8+CD57+ T cells (not recorded which) from PBMCs. The DNA of the CDR3 is TGCAGTGCTAGGCCCGGACAGGGTAAAGAGACCCAGTACTTC. Its protein product is CSARPGQGKETQYF.